This T cell receptor beta chain was sequenced during a study of PD-1 blockade in classical Hodgkin lymphoma. Study-wide findings and caveats: Newly diagnosed patients had baseline TCR diversity that was reportedly lower than that of healthy donors.

Worth noting for this clone: Its target is unknown.

Between the trimmed V and J ends, which lost 0 bases and 7 bases, there was a span of 13 bases. The CDR3 spans 15 residues. Germline assignment: CDR1 SGHKS and CDR2 YYEKEE (reference sequence). Specified time point: cycle 4 day 1 (C4D1), after less than 7 weeks of nivolumab. All the patients suffered relapse after autologous stem cell transplantation, and brentuximab vedotin exposure differed. The repertoire was sequenced with immunoSEQ multiplex PCR; TCRdb's copy has only in-frame clones and lacks some. The data show over 50,000 clones, roughly nine tenths seen once. The chain links TRBV5-5 to TRBJ2-2; D remains ambiguous. The specimen comprised peripheral blood mononuclear cells (PBMCs), sampled before the fourth cycle of nivolumab. This sequence was found in a human donor with classical Hodgkin lymphoma. CDR3 region: CASSLAVGPGGELFF. The CDR3 region has the DNA TGTGCCAGCAGCTTGGCCGTTGGCCCGGGCGGGGAGCTGTTTTTT.